The 22 T cell receptor beta chains below all came from one sample that was sequenced in a study of blood T cell repertoires in COVID-19. TCRdb keeps only in-frame clones here, not all; method: immunoSEQ multiplex PCR. The data hold 270,000 or so clones, with 85% observed a single time. Input material: peripheral blood. The origin of the receptors is a human donor in a cohort sampled during active COVID-19.

This clone was counted a few times. The chain is built from TRBV7-2 and TRBJ1-5, with TRBD1 as a possible D gene (5 bases). CDR1 and CDR2 (germline): SGHTA, FQGNSA. Trimming removed 4 bases at V and 1 base at J, with 8 bases between. The CDR3 totals 14 residues. The CDR3, as DNA: TGTGCCAGCAGCTCAGGGATAAGCAATCAGCCCCAGCATTTT. Translating it yields CASSSGISNQPQHF. Complete variable domain (other parts from reference TRBV7-2 and TRBJ1-5): GAGVSQSPSNKVTEKGKDVELRCDPISGHTALYWYRQSLGQGLEFLIYFQGNSAPDKSGLPSDRFSAERTGGSVSTLTIQRTQQEDSAVYLCASSSGISNQPQHFGDGTRLSIL.

The J gene is TRBJ2-1, the V gene TRBV9; TRBD2 matches at 8 bases. The ends lost 3 bases at V and 8 bases at J; junction bases unmatched: 10. Germline V gives CDR1 SGDLS, CDR2 YYNGEE. The length of the CDR3 is 15 residues. CDR3 coding DNA: TGTGCCAGCAGCGCCGACGGGACTAGTGTCGATGAGCAGTTCTTC. It yields the protein CASSADGTSVDEQFF.

The CDR3 reads CASGRQAAYEQYF. In DNA, the CDR3 is TGTGCCAGCGGACGACAGGCCGCCTACGAGCAGTACTTC. The chain is built from TRBV11-2 and TRBJ2-7, with TRBD1 as a possible D gene (6 bases). Deletions cut 8 bases from V and 2 bases from J, with 13 bases between. The germline V gene has CDR1 SGHAT and CDR2 FQNNGV. The CDR3 has 13 amino acids. Using reference TRBV11-2 and TRBJ2-7 for the parts outside the CDR3, the full variable domain is EAGVAQSPRYKIIEKRQSVAFWCNPISGHATLYWYQQILGQGPKLLIQFQNNGVVDDSQLPKDRFSAERLKGVDSTLKIQPAKLEDSAVYLCASGRQAAYEQYFGPGTRLTVT.

The DNA for the CDR3 is TGTGCCAGCAGCCAAGCAGCCGGCGGGACCCAGTACTTC. Protein sequence: CASSQAAGGTQYF. The chain uses TRBV3-1 (or the pseudogene TRBV3-2) and TRBJ2-5; no clear D gene. The CDR3 is 13 residues long. Germline values: CDR1 LGHDT, CDR2 YNNKEL (reference sequence). V was pared by 1 base and J by 7 bases, with 10 bases between.

The chain employs TRBV10-3 and TRBJ2-7; 12 nucleotides match TRBD1. The CDR3 runs to 14 residues. The germline V gene encodes CDR1 ENHRY and CDR2 SYGVKD. V lost 8 bases and J lost 6; bases outside the gene matches: 8. The CDR3 sequence: CAIESGTGGGEQYF. For the CDR3, the DNA is TGTGCCATCGAGAGCGGGACAGGGGGCGGCGAGCAGTACTTC.

Written as DNA, the CDR3 is TGTGCCAGCTCACCACCGTTAGCTCCTAACTACGAGCAGTACTTC. Protein product: CASSPPLAPNYEQYF. This chain joins TRBV18 and TRBJ2-7, with D unclear. The CDR3 has 15 amino acids. Germline V lookup: CDR1 KGHSH, CDR2 LQKENI. V lost 0 bases, J lost 3 bases, and 12 bases lay in between.

The chain combines TRBV21-1 with TRBJ1-4. TRBV21-1 is described as a pseudogene. CDR3 length: 15 residues. For the CDR3, the DNA is TGTGCCAGCAGCAGCCTGAGGCGAGAGAGTGAAAAACTGTTTTTT. This gives the protein CASSSLRRESEKLFF.

CDR3: CASSQGVSGDTQYF. The DNA for the CDR3 is TGTGCCAGCAGCCAAGGCGTGAGCGGGGATACGCAGTATTTT. J is TRBJ2-3 and V is TRBV3-1 (or the pseudogene TRBV3-2); maybe TRBD2 (6 bases). This CDR3 region has 14 residues. Germline values: CDR1 LGHDT, CDR2 YNNKEL (reference sequence). Trimming cost V 1 base and J 6 bases, with 11 bases left between them.

This clone was seen once. The CDR3 is CASSLNVVNTEAFF. For the CDR3, the DNA is TGCGCCAGCAGCTTGAATGTCGTGAACACTGAAGCTTTCTTT. This chain joins TRBV5-1 and TRBJ1-1; D uncertain. The CDR3 runs 14 residues. CDR1 and CDR2 from the germline V gene are SGHRS and YFSETQ. The V and J ends lost 1 base and 0 bases respectively, with 7 bases between them.

The rearrangement links TRBV2 to TRBJ2-3; possible D gene TRBD1, 6 bases. The germline gives CDR1 SNHLY, CDR2 FYNNEI. The ends were cut back, 4 bases at V and 3 bases at J, with 11 bases in the middle. CDR3 size: 14 residues. DNA for the CDR3: TGTGCCAGCAGTGCCCAGGGGTTGACAGATACGCAGTATTTT. Protein product: CASSAQGLTDTQYF.

V usage is TRBV11-1 and J usage is TRBJ2-1; 8 positions match TRBD2. The CDR3 runs to 13 residues. V lost 7 bases and J lost 9; bases outside the gene matches: 8. CDR1 is SGHAT, CDR2 FQDESV, per germline (reference sequence). DNA of the CDR3: TGTGCCAGCACAAAGCGGGAGTTAGGTGAGCAGTTCTTC. It is translated as CASTKRELGEQFF.

CDR3 nucleotide sequence: TGTGCCAGCAGTGAACCCGGGGTTTTGTATTCTGGAAACACCATATATTTT. It yields the protein CASSEPGVLYSGNTIYF. This chain joins TRBV2 and TRBJ1-3; the D is unclear. V lost 2 bases and J lost 1, with 15 bases in between. This CDR3 is built from 17 residues. The V gene's germline CDR1 is SNHLY and CDR2 FYNNEI.

CDR3 DNA sequence: TGTGCCACCAGTGAGGCCCATGGGAGGTACAATGAGCAGTTCTTC. Translation: CATSEAHGRYNEQFF. The chain recombines TRBV24-1 with TRBJ2-1, with a possible D match to TRBD2 (6 bases). Germline-derived CDR1 and CDR2 are KGHDR and SFDVKD. Trimming took 4 bases from V and 4 from J, leaving 13 bases between them. CDR3 length: 15 residues.

V gene TRBV25-1 combines with J gene TRBJ2-7; tentatively, D is TRBD1 (6 bases). CDR1 and CDR2 (germline): MGHDK, SYGVNS. CDR3 length equals 14 residues. V was shortened by 4 bases and J by 2 bases, with 12 bases between the two germline ends. CDR3 protein: CASSGDTYTYEQYF. The DNA for the CDR3 is TGTGCCAGCAGTGGGGACACCTACACCTACGAGCAGTACTTC.

The rearrangement joins TRBV18 to TRBJ2-2; 14 bases are shared with TRBD2. V trimming: 1 base; J trimming: 5 bases; junction bases outside the gene matches: 0. The CDR3 runs to 16 residues. The germline V gene encodes CDR1 KGHSH and CDR2 LQKENI. CDR3 sequence reads: CASSPRTSGRTGELFF. CDR3 sequence (DNA): TGTGCCAGCTCACCACGGACTAGCGGGAGGACCGGGGAGCTGTTTTTT.

This clone was observed a single time. CDR3 residues: CASSARTHTEINEQFF. The CDR3 DNA reads TGTGCCAGCAGCGCCCGGACTCACACAGAAATTAATGAGCAGTTCTTC. The rearrangement links TRBV6-4 to TRBJ2-1; D perhaps matches TRBD2 (5 bases). CDR3 size: 16 residues. Germline V lookup: CDR1 MRHNA, CDR2 SNTAGT. V gave up 6 bases and J gave up 7 bases, with 22 bases separating them.

This chain links TRBV29-1 with TRBJ1-1, with D unresolved. Trimming shortened V by 5 bases and J by 3 bases, and 10 bases separated the two germline ends. Germline V gene lookup returns CDR1 SQVTM and CDR2 ANQGSEA. The CDR3 length is 12 residues. CDR3 sequence (DNA): TGCAGCGTTCAGACATTCGACACTGAAGCTTTCTTT. Translation: CSVQTFDTEAFF.

V usage is TRBV12-2 and J usage is TRBJ2-7; whether TRBD2, the table's D call, matches the DNA was not checked. TRBV12-2 is given as a pseudogene. The CDR3 is made up of 13 amino acids. The CDR3 sequence: CAGLAGGPCEQYF. In DNA form, the CDR3 reads TGTGCTGGCCTAGCGGGAGGGCCGTGCGAGCAGTACTTC.

The gene calls are TRBV15 and TRBJ2-1; TRBD2 matches at 7 bases. The CDR3 contains 13 residues. Losses at the gene ends were 5 bases for V and 10 bases for J; bases not matched to a gene: 8. Germline CDR1 is LNHNV and CDR2 is YYDKDF (reference sequence). The CDR3 DNA follows: TGTGCCACCAGCTCTGTTCGGGACTACGAGCAGTTCTTC. This gives the protein CATSSVRDYEQFF.

This rearrangement joins TRBV5-1 to TRBJ1-1; a possible D gene is TRBD1 (6 bases). This CDR3 region has 14 residues. The V gene lost 4 bases and the J gene lost 0 bases, with 10 bases spanning the gap. Germline values: CDR1 SGHRS, CDR2 YFSETQ. CDR3 coding DNA: TGCGCCAGCAGCAAAACAGGGATGAACACTGAAGCTTTCTTT. Translated, it gives CASSKTGMNTEAFF.

The chain uses TRBV28 and TRBJ2-1; 7 bases map to TRBD2. Germline lookup yields CDR1 MDHEN and CDR2 SYDVKM. J gave up 9 bases and V 4 bases, and 9 bases lay outside the gene matches. There are 14 residues in the CDR3. CDR3 in DNA: TGTGCCAGCAGTTACGCGGGAGTTAAGGGTGAGCAGTTCTTC. Its translation: CASSYAGVKGEQFF.

The chain couples TRBV24-1 to TRBJ2-2; 9 nucleotides align to TRBD1. Looked up from germline, CDR1 is KGHDR and CDR2 is SFDVKD. The CDR3 covers 16 residues. V shed 2 bases and J 6 bases; nucleotides not matched to a gene: 6. CDR3 sequence (DNA): TGTGCCACCAGTGATTACAGGGGGCATATGGCCGGGGAGCTGTTTTTT. Residues: CATSDYRGHMAGELFF.